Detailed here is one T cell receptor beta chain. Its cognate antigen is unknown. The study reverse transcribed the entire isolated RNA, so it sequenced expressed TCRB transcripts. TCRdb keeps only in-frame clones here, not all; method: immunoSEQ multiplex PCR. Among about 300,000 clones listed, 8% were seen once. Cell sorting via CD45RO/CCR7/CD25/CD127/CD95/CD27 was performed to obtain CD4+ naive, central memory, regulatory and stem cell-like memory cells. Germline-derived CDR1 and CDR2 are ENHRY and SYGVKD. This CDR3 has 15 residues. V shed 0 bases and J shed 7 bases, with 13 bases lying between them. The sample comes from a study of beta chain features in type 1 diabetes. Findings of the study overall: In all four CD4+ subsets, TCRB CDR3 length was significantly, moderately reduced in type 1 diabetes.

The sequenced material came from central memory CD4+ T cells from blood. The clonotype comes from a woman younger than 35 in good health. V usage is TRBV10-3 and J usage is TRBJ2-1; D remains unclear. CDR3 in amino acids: CAISESTGPTNEQFF. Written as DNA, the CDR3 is TGTGCCATCAGTGAGTCGACCGGGCCGACGAATGAGCAGTTCTTC.